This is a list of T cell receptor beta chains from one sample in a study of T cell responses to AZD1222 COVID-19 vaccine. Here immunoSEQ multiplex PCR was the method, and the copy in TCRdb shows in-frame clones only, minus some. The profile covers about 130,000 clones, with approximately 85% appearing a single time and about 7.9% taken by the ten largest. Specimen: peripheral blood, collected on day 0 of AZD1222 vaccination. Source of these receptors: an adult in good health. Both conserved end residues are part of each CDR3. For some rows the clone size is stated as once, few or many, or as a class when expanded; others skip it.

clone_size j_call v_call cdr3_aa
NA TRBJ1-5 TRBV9 CASSVGPTNQPQHF
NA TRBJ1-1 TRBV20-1 CSASRRTNTEAFF
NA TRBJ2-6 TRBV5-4 CASSLWRFSGANVLTF
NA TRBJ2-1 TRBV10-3 CAGKASADDNEQFF
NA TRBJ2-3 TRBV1 CTRETGATDTQYF
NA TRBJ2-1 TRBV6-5 CASSSPGLADNEQFF
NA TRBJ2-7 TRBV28 CASSLYSGGVGYEQYF
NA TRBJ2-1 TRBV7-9 CASPGGDPSGYNEQFF
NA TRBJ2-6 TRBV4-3 CASSQEVRVAANVLTF
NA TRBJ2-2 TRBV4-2 CASRQIERDTGELFF
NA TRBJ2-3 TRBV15 CATSRAHFSGGLDTQYF
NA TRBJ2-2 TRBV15 CATSRKQAGIGTGELFF
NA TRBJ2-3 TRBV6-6 CASAVRTDTQYF
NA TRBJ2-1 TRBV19 CASSIVGTPVNEQFF
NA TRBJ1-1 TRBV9 CASTQDTNTEAFF
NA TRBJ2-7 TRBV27 CASSLGGIYEQYF
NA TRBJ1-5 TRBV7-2 CASSNRGGHPYSNQPQHF
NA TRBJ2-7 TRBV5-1 CASSQDLVTTGQYF
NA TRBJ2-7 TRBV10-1 CASSPDISYEQYF
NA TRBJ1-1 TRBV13 CASSPRGTEAFF
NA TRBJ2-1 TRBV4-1 CASSQQPTSGGAREQFF
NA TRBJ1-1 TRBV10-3 CAIRPTGSAAEAFF
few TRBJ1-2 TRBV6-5 CAVLPGQGASYGYTF
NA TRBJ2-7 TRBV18 CASSPRTADSGEQYF
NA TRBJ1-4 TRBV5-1 CASSLMGATNEKLFF
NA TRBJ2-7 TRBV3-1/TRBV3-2 CASSQGTGTGGREQYF
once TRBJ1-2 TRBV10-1 CASSSSRTDPYGYTF
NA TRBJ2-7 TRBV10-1 CASSALAGVPYEQYF
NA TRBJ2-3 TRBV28 CASSSSGGITDTQYF
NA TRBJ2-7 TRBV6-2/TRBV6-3 CASSYRTVPSYEQYF
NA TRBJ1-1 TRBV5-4 CASSLKSKAGVEAFF
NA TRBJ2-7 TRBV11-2 CASSLVGTGAYEQYF
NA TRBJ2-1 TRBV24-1 CATSDFPYNEQFF
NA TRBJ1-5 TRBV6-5 CASSYGGGNQPQHF
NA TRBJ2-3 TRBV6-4 CASSDPPSRSTDTQYF
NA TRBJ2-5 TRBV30 CAWSELDQETQYF
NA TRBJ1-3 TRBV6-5 CASSYSVFGSGNTIYF